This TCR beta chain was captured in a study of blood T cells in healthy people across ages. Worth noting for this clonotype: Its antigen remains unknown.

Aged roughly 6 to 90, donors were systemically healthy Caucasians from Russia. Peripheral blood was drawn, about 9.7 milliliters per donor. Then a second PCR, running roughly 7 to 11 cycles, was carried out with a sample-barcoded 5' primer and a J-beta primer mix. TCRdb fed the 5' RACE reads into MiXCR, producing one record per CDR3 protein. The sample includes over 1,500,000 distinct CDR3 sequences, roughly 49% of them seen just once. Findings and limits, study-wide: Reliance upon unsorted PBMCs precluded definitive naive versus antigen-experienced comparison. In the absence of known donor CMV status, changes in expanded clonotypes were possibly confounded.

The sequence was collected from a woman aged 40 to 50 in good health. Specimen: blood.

CDR3 region: CASTGQGRDYGYTF. CDR3 nucleotides: TGTGCCAGCACCGGACAGGGAAGGGACTATGGCTACACCTTC. This rearrangement joins TRBV7-9 to TRBJ1-2; 8 nucleotides match TRBD1. The CDR3 runs to 14 residues. From germline, CDR1 is SEHNR and CDR2 FQNEAQ (reference sequence). V lost 7 bases to trimming and J lost 3 bases; unmatched junction nucleotides: 7. Together with reference TRBV7-9 and TRBJ1-2, the CDR3 gives the full variable domain: DTGVSQNPRHKITKRGQNVTFRCDPISEHNRLYWYRQTLGQGPEFLTYFQNEAQLEKSRLLSDRFSAERPKGSFSTLEIQRTEQGDSAMYLCASTGQGRDYGYTFGSGTRLTVV.